This T cell receptor beta chain was documented in a study of blood T cell repertoires in COVID-19. On the study more broadly: T cells, B-cell-depleted T cells, or PBMCs supplied cDNA or gDNA.

Original processing methods: Reference gene primer amplification gave nucleated cell count estimates. The data were produced by immunoSEQ multiplex PCR, yet TCRdb's version contains in-frame clones alone and is incomplete. The DNA gave D and trimming, while V, J and clone size come from that table. Here the sample spans 90,000 to 120,000 clones, about 90% being singletons. Losses at the gene ends were 7 bases for V and 3 bases for J; bases not matched to a gene: 4. CDR3 length: 14 residues. Germline lookup yields CDR1 SNHLY and CDR2 FYNNEI. The chain recombines TRBV2 with TRBJ1-5; 9 bases align to TRBD1. Sequenced material: peripheral blood. This receptor was taken from a man aged 50-60 years with acute or convalescent COVID-19. CDR3 amino acids: CASKGQGNNQPQHF. Here the CDR3 DNA reads TGTGCCAGCAAGGGACAGGGTAACAATCAGCCCCAGCATTTT.